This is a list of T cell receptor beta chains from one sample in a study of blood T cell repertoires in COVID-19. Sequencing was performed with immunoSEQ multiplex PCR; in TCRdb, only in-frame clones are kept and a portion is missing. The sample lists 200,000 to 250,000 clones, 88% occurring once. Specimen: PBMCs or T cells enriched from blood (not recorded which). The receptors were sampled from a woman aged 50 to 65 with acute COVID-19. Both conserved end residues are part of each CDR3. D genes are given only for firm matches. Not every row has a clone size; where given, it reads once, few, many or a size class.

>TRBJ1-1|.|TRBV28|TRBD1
CASRSQTGGGVGTEAFF
TGTGCCAGCAGATCCCAGACAGGGGGCGGCGTGGGCACTGAAGCTTTCTTT
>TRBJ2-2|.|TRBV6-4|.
CASRDLVTGELFF
TGTGCCAGCAGAGACTTAGTCACCGGGGAGCTGTTTTTT
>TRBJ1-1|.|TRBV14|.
CASSQLAGANTEAFF
TGTGCCAGCAGCCAGCTCGCGGGGGCGAACACTGAAGCTTTCTTT
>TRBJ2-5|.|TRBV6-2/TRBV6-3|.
CASSYSVTGSETQYF
TGTGCCAGCAGTTACTCGGTCACGGGGAGCGAGACCCAGTACTTC
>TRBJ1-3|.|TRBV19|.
CASSIGSSGNTIYF
TGTGCCAGTAGTATTGGCAGCTCTGGAAACACCATATATTTT
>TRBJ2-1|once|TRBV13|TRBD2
CASRDGRAHEQFF
TGTGCCAGCAGGGACGGGAGGGCCCATGAGCAGTTCTTC
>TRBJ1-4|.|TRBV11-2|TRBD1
CASSPADRGLSEKLFF
TGTGCCAGCAGCCCCGCGGACAGGGGCTTGAGTGAAAAACTGTTTTTT
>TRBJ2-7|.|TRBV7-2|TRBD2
CASSTRLAGVSSPVEQYF
TGTGCCAGCAGCACCAGACTAGCGGGAGTTTCTTCGCCAGTCGAGCAGTACTTC
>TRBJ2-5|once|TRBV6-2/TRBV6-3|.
CASSYSRVPQETQYF
TGTGCCAGCAGTTACTCCAGGGTCCCCCAAGAGACCCAGTACTTC
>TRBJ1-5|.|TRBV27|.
CASSLIGDSNQPQHF
TGTGCCAGCAGTTTAATCGGGGATAGCAATCAGCCCCAGCATTTT
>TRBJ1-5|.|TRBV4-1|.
CASSQGVGQSYSNQPQHF
TGCGCCAGCAGCCAAGGGGTCGGACAGTCCTATAGCAATCAGCCCCAGCATTTT
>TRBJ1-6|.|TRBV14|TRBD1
CASRGLQGGDSPLHF
TGTGCCAGCAGAGGACTTCAGGGGGGTGATTCACCCCTCCACTTT
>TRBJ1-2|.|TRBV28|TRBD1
CASSLFGTGGGGSGYTF
TGTGCCAGCAGTTTGTTTGGGACAGGGGGCGGGGGTAGTGGCTACACCTTC
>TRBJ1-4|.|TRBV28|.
CASSLREKLFF
TGTGCCAGCAGTTTACGGGAAAAACTGTTTTTT
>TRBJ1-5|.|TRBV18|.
CASSPQGNQPQHF
TGTGCCAGCTCACCGCAGGGGAATCAGCCCCAGCATTTT
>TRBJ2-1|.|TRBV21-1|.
CASSKTSGLANEQFF
TGTGCCAGCAGCAAAACTAGCGGGTTGGCCAATGAGCAGTTCTTC
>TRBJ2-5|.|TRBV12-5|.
CASTLDSKSTQYF
TGTGCTAGTACCTTGGACAGCAAGAGCACCCAGTACTTC
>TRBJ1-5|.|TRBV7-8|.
CASSLAPQGVRSNQPQHF
TGTGCCAGCAGCTTAGCGCCACAGGGAGTAAGAAGCAATCAGCCCCAGCATTTT
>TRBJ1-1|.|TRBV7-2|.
CASSLAPGNTEAFF
TGTGCCAGCAGCTTAGCGCCGGGGAACACTGAAGCTTTCTTT
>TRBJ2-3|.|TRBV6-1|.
CASSEARGPTYTQYF
TGTGCCAGCAGTGAAGCGCGGGGGCCCACTTATACGCAGTATTTT
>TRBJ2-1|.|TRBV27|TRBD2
CASSKTSGNVGEQFF
TGTGCCAGCAGTAAAACTAGCGGGAATGTAGGTGAGCAGTTCTTC
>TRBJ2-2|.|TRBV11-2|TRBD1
CASSLRTGGLTGELFF
TGTGCCAGCAGCTTAAGGACAGGGGGCTTAACCGGGGAGCTGTTTTTT
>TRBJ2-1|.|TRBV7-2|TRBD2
CASSLAAGTRYNEQFF
TGTGCCAGCAGCTTAGCGGCCGGGACTAGATACAATGAGCAGTTCTTC
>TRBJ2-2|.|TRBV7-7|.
CASSLRGGDTGELFF
TGTGCTAGCAGCTTACGCGGAGGAGACACCGGGGAGCTGTTTTTT
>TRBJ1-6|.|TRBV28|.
CASSFADSRNSPLHF
TGTGCCAGCAGTTTTGCGGACAGCCGTAATTCACCCCTCCACTTT
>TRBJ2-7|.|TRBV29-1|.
CSVEDGGYEQYF
TGCAGCGTTGAAGATGGCGGCTACGAGCAGTACTTC
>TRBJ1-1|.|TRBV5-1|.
CASSLGPGLMNTEAFF
TGCGCCAGCAGCTTGGGGCCAGGGCTCATGAACACTGAAGCTTTCTTT
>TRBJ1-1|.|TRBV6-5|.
CASSYTQGYTEAFF
TGTGCCAGCAGTTACACACAGGGTTACACTGAAGCTTTCTTT
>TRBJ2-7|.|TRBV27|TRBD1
CASSLRQGITHEQYF
TGTGCCAGCAGTTTAAGACAGGGGATCACCCACGAGCAGTACTTC
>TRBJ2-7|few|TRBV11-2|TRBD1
CASSPANRGGEQYF
TGTGCCAGCAGCCCTGCGAACAGGGGCGGCGAGCAGTACTTC
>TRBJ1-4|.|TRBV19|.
CASSFGGYEKLFF
TGTGCCAGTAGTTTCGGGGGTTATGAAAAACTGTTTTTT
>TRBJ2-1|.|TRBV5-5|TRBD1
CASSLARGTGLISSYNEQFF
TGTGCCAGCAGCTTGGCCAGGGGGACAGGACTAATCAGCTCCTACAATGAGCAGTTCTTC
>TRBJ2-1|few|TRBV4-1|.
CASSPQRKTTTYNEQFF
TGCGCCAGCAGCCCACAGAGAAAGACGACAACCTACAATGAGCAGTTCTTC
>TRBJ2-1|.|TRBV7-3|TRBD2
CASSSTGLATYAEQFF
TGTGCCAGCAGCTCGACGGGACTAGCGACTTATGCTGAGCAGTTCTTC
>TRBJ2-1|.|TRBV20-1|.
CSASHGTGKQFF
TGCAGTGCTAGTCACGGGACTGGCAAGCAGTTCTTC
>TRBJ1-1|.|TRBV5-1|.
CASRPQVGSPTEAFF
TGCGCCAGCAGGCCTCAGGTGGGCTCTCCCACTGAAGCTTTCTTT
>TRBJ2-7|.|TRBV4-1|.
CASSQGGTLSYEQYF
TGCGCCAGCAGCCAAGGGGGGACTCTTTCCTACGAGCAGTACTTC
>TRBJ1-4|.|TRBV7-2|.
CASSRRTANNEKLFF
TGTGCCAGCAGCCGCAGGACAGCCAATAATGAAAAACTGTTTTTT
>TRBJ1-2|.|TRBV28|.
CASSFPAFRVGYTF
TGTGCCAGCAGTTTTCCGGCTTTCAGGGTTGGCTACACCTTC
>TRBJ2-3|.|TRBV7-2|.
CASSLVTASTDTQYF
TGTGCCAGCAGCTTAGTAACAGCTAGCACAGATACGCAGTATTTT
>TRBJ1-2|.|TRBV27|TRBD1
CASSPQDRAIDYGYTF
TGTGCCAGCAGTCCTCAAGACAGGGCTATAGACTATGGCTACACCTTC
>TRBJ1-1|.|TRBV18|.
CASSPTGVVTEAFF
TGTGCCAGCTCACCAACAGGTGTTGTGACTGAAGCTTTCTTT
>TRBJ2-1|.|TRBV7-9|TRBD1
CASSSLTGINEQFF
TGTGCCAGCAGCTCTCTGACAGGGATTAATGAGCAGTTCTTC
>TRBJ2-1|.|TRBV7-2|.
CASSLGGEEQFF
TGTGCCAGCAGCTTAGGGGGCGAAGAGCAGTTCTTC
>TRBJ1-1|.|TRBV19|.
CATLRGSHEAFF
TGTGCCACTTTACGCGGATCTCATGAAGCTTTCTTT
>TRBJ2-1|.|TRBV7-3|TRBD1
CASSSDRVKQFF
TGTGCCAGCAGCTCCGACAGGGTGAAGCAGTTCTTC
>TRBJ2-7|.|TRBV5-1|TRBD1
CASSLVAGGDEQYF
TGCGCCAGCAGCTTGGTAGCAGGGGGCGACGAGCAGTACTTC
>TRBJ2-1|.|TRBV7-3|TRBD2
CASSFRASGYNEQFF
TGTGCCAGCAGCTTTCGGGCTAGCGGCTACAATGAGCAGTTCTTC
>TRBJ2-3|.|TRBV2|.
CASSEEGLSTDTQYF
TGTGCCAGCAGTGAAGAGGGGTTGAGCACAGATACGCAGTATTTT
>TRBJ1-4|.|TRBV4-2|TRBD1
CASSQGDRADEKLFF
TGTGCCAGCAGCCAAGGGGACAGGGCTGATGAAAAACTGTTTTTT
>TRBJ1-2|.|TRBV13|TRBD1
CASSQGGTGAGYTF
TGTGCCAGCAGCCAGGGGGGAACTGGTGCTGGCTACACCTTC
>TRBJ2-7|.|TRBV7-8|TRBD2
CASRTGLAGGRFHEQYF
TGTGCCAGCAGAACCGGACTAGCGGGAGGGCGTTTCCACGAGCAGTACTTC